A single sample is the source of the 21 T cell receptor beta chains below, sequenced in a study of blood T cell repertoires in COVID-19. Some clones are missing from TCRdb's copy, which holds only in-frame ones; the method was immunoSEQ multiplex PCR. The table lists 200,000 to 300,000 clones, over 80% of them singletons, with 25% to 35% in the top ten. The sequenced sample consisted of peripheral blood. The origin of the receptors is a man aged 35-49 years with acute or convalescent COVID-19.

This sequence joins TRBV5-1 and TRBJ1-2; tentatively, D is TRBD1 (6 bases). Germline V gives CDR1 SGHRS, CDR2 YFSETQ. The CDR3 contains 15 residues. V gave up 5 bases and J gave up 3 bases, with 17 bases separating them. The CDR3 sequence: CASRPRGGQDYGYTF. The CDR3 DNA is TGCGCCAGCAGGCCAAGGGGGGGACAAGACTATGGCTACACCTTC.

This chain links TRBV27 with TRBJ2-5; TRBD2 might be the D (6 bases). Germline V CDR1 and CDR2: MNHEY, SMNVEV (reference sequence). The CDR3 has 14 amino acids. The V and J ends lost 2 bases and 9 bases respectively, with 16 bases between them. CDR3 sequence (DNA): TGTGCCAGCAGTTTACAGGACGGGACTGAGGCCCAGTACTTC. Protein product: CASSLQDGTEAQYF.

This clone was seen just once. This chain links TRBV29-1 with TRBJ2-5, with TRBD2 matching 11 bases. The CDR3 consists of 13 residues. The trim removed 5 bases at V and 5 bases at J, leaving 4 bases unmatched. CDR1 is SQVTM and CDR2 is ANQGSEA in the germline V gene. The CDR3 region has the DNA TGCAGCGTTACACTAGCGGGAGTGGAGACCCAGTACTTC. This sequence encodes CSVTLAGVETQYF.

This clone was observed a handful of times. This rearrangement joins TRBV25-1 to TRBJ2-7; possible D gene TRBD2, 6 bases. The germline V gene encodes CDR1 MGHDK and CDR2 SYGVNS. The V end was cut by 9 bases, the J end by 0 bases, with 12 bases between. The CDR3 is 13 residues long. The CDR3 DNA sequence: TGTGCCAGTCTAGCGAGTGCCTCCTACGAGCAGTACTTC. Translation gives CASLASASYEQYF.

The gene calls are TRBV7-6 and TRBJ2-3, with D perhaps TRBD2 (6 bases). Germline CDR1 SGHVS, CDR2 FNYEAQ. This CDR3 has 16 residues. Trimming took 1 base from V and 0 from J, leaving 11 bases between them. CDR3 sequence (DNA): TGTGCCAGCAGCTTAGTGGGGGACTCGAGCACAGATACGCAGTATTTT. Encoded protein: CASSLVGDSSTDTQYF.

This chain links TRBV19 with TRBJ2-3; TRBD1 is a possible D gene (6 bases). CDR3 length equals 14 residues. The germline CDR1 and CDR2 sequences are LNHDA and SQIVND (reference sequence). Trimming removed 3 bases at V and 4 bases at J, with 11 bases between. The CDR3 DNA reads TGTGCCAGTAGTATGGGGGCTAGGCCAGATACGCAGTATTTT. Residues: CASSMGARPDTQYF.

This clone was seen a few times. The chain links TRBV7-9 to TRBJ2-3, with D unresolved. V dropped 4 bases and J dropped 2 bases, with 4 bases sitting between them. The CDR3 has 12 amino acids. Germline V gene lookup returns CDR1 SEHNR and CDR2 FQNEAQ (reference sequence). CDR3 amino acids: CASSSSTDTQYF. Written as DNA, the CDR3 is TGTGCCAGCAGCTCATCCACAGATACGCAGTATTTT.

The rearrangement joins TRBV10-3 to TRBJ2-7; D gene ambiguous. This CDR3 spans 12 amino acids. In germline, CDR1 is ENHRY, CDR2 SYGVKD. Trimming stripped 3 bases from V and 7 bases from J, with 10 bases between. Here the CDR3 reads CAISEIVEEQYF. As DNA, the CDR3 is TGTGCCATCAGTGAAATAGTAGAAGAGCAGTACTTC.

This clone came up once. The rearrangement uses TRBV27 and TRBJ1-6; D may be TRBD1 (6 bases). V shed 6 bases and J shed 8 bases, with 17 bases lying between them. The CDR3 is 15 residues long. Per the germline V gene, CDR1 is MNHEY and CDR2 is SMNVEV (reference sequence). The chain's CDR3 is CASSTQGTSHSPLHF. The CDR3 region has the DNA TGTGCCAGCAGCACACAAGGGACATCTCATTCACCCCTCCACTTT.

In the case of this clone: Different DNA sequences within this sample yield the same CDR3. The genes are TRBV5-6 and TRBJ2-7; the match to TRBD1 covers 11 bases. Trimming took 4 bases from V and 4 from J; bases not matched to a gene: 10. This CDR3 contains 16 residues. Germline CDR1 reads SGHDT; CDR2 reads YYEEEE. The CDR3 is CASSLSGTGGLYEQYF. The CDR3, as DNA: TGTGCCAGCAGCCTCTCCGGGACAGGGGGACTATACGAGCAGTACTTC.

V gene TRBV7-2 combines with J gene TRBJ1-1; TRBD1 matches 8 bases. Germline V lookup: CDR1 SGHTA, CDR2 FQGNSA. V lost 5 bases to trimming and J lost 7 bases; unmatched junction nucleotides: 9. The CDR3 is 14 amino acids. The CDR3, as DNA: TGTGCCAGCAGCCAGACAGGGGCTTACGGTGAAGCTTTCTTT. It translates to CASSQTGAYGEAFF.

The V call is TRBV6-2 or TRBV6-3, the J call TRBJ2-1, with TRBD2 identical over 10 bases. Germline V gene data show CDR1 as MNHEY and CDR2 as SVGEGT. Trimming took 4 bases from V and 5 from J; bases not matched to a gene: 20. The length of the CDR3 is 20 residues. The CDR3 DNA sequence: TGTGCCAGCAGTTCTCTGATTCCGGGACTAGCGAAATTCCACAACAATGAGCAGTTCTTC. Translation: CASSSLIPGLAKFHNNEQFF.

The chain has TRBV11-3 and TRBJ2-5, with D maybe TRBD2 (6 bases). The CDR3 is made up of 15 amino acids. The germline V and J ends were trimmed by 1 base and 2 bases, with 11 bases remaining between them. CDR1 is SGHNT and CDR2 is YENEEA in the germline V gene. The CDR3 loop reads CASSLGGGTQETQYF. CDR3 bases: TGTGCCAGCAGCTTAGGTGGCGGGACTCAAGAGACCCAGTACTTC.

This chain links TRBV7-3 with TRBJ1-3; 7 bases agree with TRBD1. The V segment lost 4 bases and the J segment 4 bases; nucleotides outside the gene matches: 4. CDR1 is SGHTA and CDR2 is FQGTGA in the germline V gene. The CDR3 sequence is 14 residues long. In nucleotides, the CDR3 is TGTGCCAGCAGCTCGACAGGGCCGGGAAACACCATATATTTT. It yields the protein CASSSTGPGNTIYF. Using reference TRBV7-3 and TRBJ1-3 for the parts outside the CDR3, the full variable domain is GAGVSQTPSNKVTEKGKYVELRCDPISGHTALYWYRQSLGQGPEFLIYFQGTGAADDSGLPNDRFFAVRPEGSVSTLKIQRTERGDSAVYLCASSSTGPGNTIYFGEGSWLTVV.

The sample holds one count of this clone. The chain joins TRBV5-1 to TRBJ2-5; possibly TRBD2 for D (6 bases). V gave up 4 bases and J gave up 0 bases, with 16 bases separating them. The CDR3 is 16 residues long. CDR1 is SGHRS, CDR2 YFSETQ, per germline. CDR3 sequence: CASSTGLTRYQETQYF. CDR3 DNA: TGCGCCAGCAGCACGGGACTGACGAGGTACCAAGAGACCCAGTACTTC.

V is TRBV30 and J is TRBJ2-7; 8 nucleotides match TRBD2. The junction had 9 bases not matched to a gene; V was cut back by 5 bases and J by 6 bases. Germline V gene sequence: CDR1 GTSNPN, CDR2 SVGIG (reference sequence). This CDR3 is built from 13 residues. The chain's CDR3 is CAWDSGKGTEQYF. CDR3 DNA: TGTGCCTGGGATAGCGGGAAAGGAACCGAGCAGTACTTC.

This clone has more than one count but fewer than ten. This sequence joins TRBV5-8 and TRBJ2-5; 7 positions agree with TRBD1. The CDR3 consists of 15 residues. Looked up from germline, CDR1 is SGHTS and CDR2 is YDEGEE. V trimming: 4 bases; J trimming: 3 bases; junction bases outside the gene matches: 9. DNA of the CDR3: TGTGCCAGCAGCCCCGGACAGGCTAATAAAGAGACCCAGTACTTC. This translates into CASSPGQANKETQYF.

CDR3: CASSLPSSDTQYF. CDR3 DNA sequence: TGTGCCAGCAGTTTACCCTCGTCAGATACGCAGTATTTT. The V and J genes are TRBV11-2 and TRBJ2-3, with D uncertain. Per the germline V gene, CDR1 is SGHAT and CDR2 is FQNNGV. The CDR3 totals 13 residues. Trimming removed 6 bases at V and 4 bases at J, with 11 bases between.

In its sample, this clone was seen a few times. The chain joins TRBV4-2 to TRBJ2-7; perhaps TRBD1 as D (6 bases). Trimming took 5 bases from V and 0 from J, leaving 14 bases between them. This CDR3 contains 15 residues. CDR1 is LGHNA, CDR2 YNFKEQ, per germline. CDR3 region: CASSTQGRASYEQYF. The CDR3 region has the DNA TGTGCCAGCAGCACTCAGGGGCGGGCCTCCTACGAGCAGTACTTC.

V and J are TRBV3-1 (or the pseudogene TRBV3-2) and TRBJ1-1, with D perhaps matching TRBD1 (6 bases). In germline, CDR1 is LGHDT, CDR2 YNNKEL (reference sequence). The CDR3 has 13 amino acids. V lost 6 bases to trimming and J lost 3 bases, with 11 bases between them. The CDR3 DNA reads as TGTGCCAGCAGGTCACAGGGCCACACTGAAGCTTTCTTT. Translating gives CASRSQGHTEAFF.

This clone was seen only once. This chain uses TRBV7-9 with TRBJ2-7; TRBD1 is a possible D gene (6 bases). Germline lookup yields CDR1 SEHNR and CDR2 FQNEAQ (reference sequence). Deletions cut 5 bases from V and 7 bases from J, with 12 bases between. This CDR3 comprises 12 residues. CDR3 coding DNA: TGTGCCAGCAGCCCAGGGGTATGGGAGCAGTACTTC. It is translated as CASSPGVWEQYF.